Below, 17 T cell receptor beta chains from the same sample are listed, as sequenced in a study of T cells after posttransplantation cyclophosphamide. Libraries were prepared by immunoSEQ multiplex PCR; TCRdb keeps only in-frame clonotypes and omits some of them. In total the sample includes 20,000 to 30,000 clones, none of them seen once. Sequencing was carried out using PBMCs. These receptors were collected from a man aged 45-65 years in good health, CMV-negative, and a related stem cell transplant donor.

This clone was detected many times. V is TRBV28 and J is TRBJ1-4; no clear D gene. With 5 bases removed from V and 3 bases from J, the gap between germline ends came to 13 bases. Per germline, CDR1 MDHEN and CDR2 SYDVKM. This CDR3 spans 15 amino acids. The DNA of the CDR3 is TGTGCCAGCAGTACCCCGAGGAGATCTAATGAAAAACTGTTTTTT. It yields the protein CASSTPRRSNEKLFF.

This clone was detected ten times or more. J is TRBJ2-2 and V is TRBV7-9, with 10 bases fitting TRBD2. V dropped 1 base and J dropped 1; count of bases not matched to a gene: 6. The CDR3 has 18 amino acids. CDR1 and CDR2 from the germline V gene are SEHNR and FQNEAQ (reference sequence). DNA of the CDR3: TGTGCCAGCAGCTTAGTTCTCTCTAGCGGGGGGAACACCGGGGAGCTGTTTTTT. This sequence encodes CASSLVLSSGGNTGELFF.

This clone was recorded at least ten times. This sequence joins TRBV5-1 and TRBJ2-7; 7 bases are shared with TRBD1. The CDR3 runs to 15 residues. Germline trimming cut 4 bases from V and 3 bases from J; bases unmatched to any gene: 10. From germline, CDR1 is SGHRS and CDR2 YFSETQ. The CDR3, as DNA: TGCGCCAGCAGCCCGCTTGGCGCAGGGGGCTACGAGCAGTACTTC. Protein product: CASSPLGAGGYEQYF.

This clone was seen ten or more times. The rearrangement links TRBV14 to TRBJ2-5; D uncertain. Trimming removed 4 bases at V and 1 base at J, with 7 bases between. The CDR3 has 13 residues. CDR1 SGHDN and CDR2 FVKESK come from the germline V gene. The CDR3 loop is CASSPIGQETQYF. As DNA, the CDR3 is TGTGCCAGCAGCCCGATCGGCCAAGAGACCCAGTACTTC.

In this sample, this clone turned up many times. The chain joins TRBV21-1 to TRBJ2-7; TRBD2, the table's D call, lacks a check against the DNA. TRBV21-1 is marked as a pseudogene. The CDR3 is 15 amino acids. In DNA form, the CDR3 reads TGTGCCAGCAGCAAAGGCCCCTGGAGCTCCTACGAGCAGTACTTC. Translating gives CASSKGPWSSYEQYF.

In its sample, this clone was seen many times. V and J are TRBV19 and TRBJ1-1; 9 bases match TRBD1. CDR1 is LNHDA and CDR2 is SQIVND in the germline V gene (reference sequence). V was clipped by 7 bases and J by 4 bases; unmatched bases: 4. The CDR3 covers 13 residues. In DNA, the CDR3 is TGTGCCAGTACACAGGGGGCGGCCACTGAAGCTTTCTTT. This gives the protein CASTQGAATEAFF.

This clone has a count of ten or more. The chain recombines TRBV6-5 with TRBJ2-7; maybe TRBD1 (6 bases). The germline V gene encodes CDR1 MNHEY and CDR2 SVGAGI. The CDR3 covers 13 residues. The V end lost 8 bases, the J end lost 2 bases, and 13 bases lay between the germline ends. The CDR3 loop is CASQGHQPYEQYF. As DNA, the CDR3 is TGTGCCAGCCAGGGACACCAACCCTACGAGCAGTACTTC.

This clone was counted ten times or more. The chain has TRBV29-1 and TRBJ2-2; no clear D. Deletions cut 6 bases from V and 0 bases from J, with 8 bases between. CDR3 size: 13 residues. The germline CDR1 and CDR2 sequences are SQVTM and ANQGSEA. This CDR3 is CSVLETNTGELFF. DNA for the CDR3: TGCAGCGTCCTCGAGACGAACACCGGGGAGCTGTTTTTT.

This clone was seen repeatedly, ten times or more. J is TRBJ1-5 and V is TRBV5-6, with TRBD1 matching 7 bases. The CDR3 sequence is 15 residues long. Per the germline V gene, CDR1 is SGHDT and CDR2 is YYEEEE. Trimming cost V 0 bases and J 5 bases; bases outside gene matches: 5. DNA for the CDR3: TGTGCCAGCAGCTTGGGAGGGGGCTGGGATCAGCCCCAGCATTTT. This encodes CASSLGGGWDQPQHF.

This clone was counted many times. The rearrangement links TRBV9 to TRBJ2-1, with 7 nucleotides matching TRBD1. After removal of 4 bases from V and 6 bases from J, the junction contained 7 bases not matched to a gene. CDR1 and CDR2 from the germline V gene are SGDLS and YYNGEE. This CDR3 contains 14 residues. DNA for the CDR3: TGTGCCAGCAGCAACGGACAGGTAGTCAATGAGCAGTTCTTC. Translating gives CASSNGQVVNEQFF.

In this sample, this clone turned up many times. The chain has TRBV5-1 and TRBJ2-3; D not resolved. Trimming stripped 0 bases from V and 4 bases from J, with 12 bases between. CDR3 length: 15 residues. Germline V gene lookup returns CDR1 SGHRS and CDR2 YFSETQ. This CDR3 reads CASSLEPSVPDTQYF. The CDR3 DNA sequence: TGCGCCAGCAGCTTGGAGCCATCTGTTCCAGATACGCAGTATTTT. The variable domain in full, completed from reference TRBV5-1 and TRBJ2-3, reads KAGVTQTPRYLIKTRGQQVTLSCSPISGHRSVSWYQQTPGQGLQFLFEYFSETQRNKGNFPGRFSGRQFSNSRSEMNVSTLELGDSALYLCASSLEPSVPDTQYFGPGTRLTVL.

Ten or more counts support this clone. The rearrangement links TRBV30 to TRBJ2-5; D is undetermined. Germline values: CDR1 GTSNPN, CDR2 SVGIG (reference sequence). The CDR3 has 15 residues. Trimming took off 2 bases at V and 4 bases at J, with 17 bases between the two ends. CDR3 protein: CAWSPPPLPPETQYF. In DNA, the CDR3 is TGTGCCTGGAGTCCCCCTCCGCTACCCCCAGAGACCCAGTACTTC.

This clone was observed at least ten times. This chain connects TRBV15 to TRBJ1-3, with no clear D. The CDR3 length is 16 residues. Germline V gene lookup returns CDR1 LNHNV and CDR2 YYDKDF (reference sequence). V gave up 1 base and J gave up 2 bases, with 12 bases separating them. CDR3 coding DNA: TGTGCCACCAGCAGAGGGACGAGGGTGGCTGGAAACACCATATATTTT. It yields the protein CATSRGTRVAGNTIYF.

Ten or more counts support this clone. CDR3 in amino acids: CASSLGNRDGGYTF. DNA of the CDR3: TGTGCCAGCTCACTAGGGAACAGGGACGGCGGCTACACCTTC. This chain uses TRBV2 with TRBJ1-2, with D perhaps matching TRBD1 (6 bases). Trimming removed 8 bases from V and 8 bases from J, with 21 bases in between. The CDR3 has 14 residues. Germline CDR1 reads SNHLY; CDR2 reads FYNNEI. The complete variable domain, with remaining parts taken from reference TRBV2 and TRBJ1-2, reads EPEVTQTPSHQVTQMGQEVILRCVPISNHLYFYWYRQILGQKVEFLVSFYNNEISEKSEIFDDQFSVERPDGSNFTLKIRSTKLEDSAMYFCASSLGNRDGGYTFGSGTRLTVV.

This clone was counted at least ten times. The chain joins TRBV9 to TRBJ1-2, with D unresolved. The CDR3 has 13 amino acids. Trimming stripped 0 bases from V and 5 bases from J, with 8 bases between. CDR1 and CDR2 from the germline V gene are SGDLS and YYNGEE. The CDR3: CASSVEQRYGYTF. CDR3 sequence (DNA): TGTGCCAGCAGCGTAGAACAACGATATGGCTACACCTTC.

This clone has ten or more counts. The chain combines TRBV5-1 with TRBJ2-1, with D possibly TRBD2 on 6 matching bases. The CDR3 has 15 residues. Germline CDR1 and CDR2: SGHRS and YFSETQ. Trimming left V 2 bases short and J 4 bases short, with 13 bases between. The CDR3 DNA reads as TGCGCCAGCAGCTTTATGGCGGGGCCTTACAATGAGCAGTTCTTC. It encodes CASSFMAGPYNEQFF.

Here the CDR3 reads CASSYQGAITEAFF. The DNA of the CDR3 is TGTGCCAGCAGTTACCAGGGGGCGATCACTGAAGCTTTCTTT. The J gene is TRBJ1-1, the V gene TRBV6-4, with TRBD1 matching over 8 bases. CDR3 length: 14 residues. Germline CDR1 reads MRHNA; CDR2 reads SNTAGT. V dropped 5 bases and J dropped 4; count of bases not matched to a gene: 6.